The rows below give T cell receptor beta chains drawn from one sample of a study of Graves' ophthalmopathy and Graves' hyperthyroidism. TCRdb re-analysed the multiplex PCR reads in MiXCR, keeping a single row per CDR3 protein. Counted here are about 620,000 distinct CDR3 sequences, 22% occurring once; the ten biggest clones make up roughly 6.9%. Sequencing was performed on peripheral blood. These receptors were obtained from a young woman with stable Graves' hyperthyroidism. Some clones in this sample may be carry-over from other donors' samples. Each CDR3 is given with its conserved first and last residue. A D gene is named only where the DNA matches it firmly. Size tells how often a clone was seen (once, few, many) or the class of an expanded clone, and some rows leave it out.

DNA: TGTGCCAGCAGTTGGACGGGCAGAACTGAAGCTTTCTTT; CDR3: CASSWTGRTEAFF; D: NA; J: TRBJ1-1; size: many; V: TRBV6-2/TRBV6-3
DNA: TGCAGCGTTGAAGGGCTGCGAGGGGACACTGAAGCTTTCTTT; CDR3: CSVEGLRGDTEAFF; D: NA; J: TRBJ1-1; size: NA; V: TRBV29-1
DNA: TGTGCCAGCAGCTTACCAGGGGTACACCAAGAGACCCAGTACTTC; CDR3: CASSLPGVHQETQYF; D: NA; J: TRBJ2-5; size: NA; V: TRBV13
DNA: TGTGCCAGCAGCTTAGATCCGAGGGTTCACCAAGGCATGGATCAGCCCCAGCATTTT; CDR3: CASSLDPRVHQGMDQPQHF; D: NA; J: TRBJ1-5; size: NA; V: TRBV11-2
DNA: TGCAGCGTTGAAGAAGGGACAGGGCCCACCTTC; CDR3: CSVEEGTGPTF; D: TRBD1; J: TRBJ1-2; size: NA; V: TRBV29-1
DNA: TGCAGTGCTCGGGGACAGGGGAACACCGGGGAGCTGTTTTTT; CDR3: CSARGQGNTGELFF; D: TRBD1; J: TRBJ2-2; size: few; V: TRBV20-1
DNA: TGTGCCAGCAGTTCGTCCGGGACTATGAACTATGGCTACACCTTC; CDR3: CASSSSGTMNYGYTF; D: NA; J: TRBJ1-2; size: many; V: TRBV12-3/TRBV12-4
DNA: TGCGCCAGCAGCAGATCGGACAGGGGGCTGTACTTC; CDR3: CASSRSDRGLYF; D: TRBD1; J: TRBJ2-7; size: NA; V: TRBV5-1
DNA: TGTGCCAGCAGCACGCACACGGACACCGGGGAGCTGTTTTTT; CDR3: CASSTHTDTGELFF; D: NA; J: TRBJ2-2; size: few; V: TRBV9
DNA: TGTGCCAGCAGCTTGGCCTCCCAATATAGCAATCAGCCCCAGCATTTT; CDR3: CASSLASQYSNQPQHF; D: NA; J: TRBJ1-5; size: NA; V: TRBV5-5
DNA: TGTGCCAGCAGATCACCGGGACAGGGGGCGCGGGGCTACACCTTC; CDR3: CASRSPGQGARGYTF; D: TRBD1; J: TRBJ1-2; size: many; V: TRBV6-1
DNA: TGCAGTGCCGCCCCGGGACACCTTAACTATGGCTACACCTTC; CDR3: CSAAPGHLNYGYTF; D: NA; J: TRBJ1-2; size: many; V: TRBV20-1
DNA: TGCAGTGGAGCTCAGGGTACCTATGGCTACACCTTC; CDR3: CSGAQGTYGYTF; D: NA; J: TRBJ1-2; size: NA; V: TRBV20-1
DNA: TGTGCCAGCTCACCGCCGAGGGACGGCCAAGAGACCCAGTACTTC; CDR3: CASSPPRDGQETQYF; D: NA; J: TRBJ2-5; size: many; V: TRBV18
DNA: TGTGCCAGCAGTGCTAAACAACCGGGACAGTGGACGAGTGGCTACACCTTC; CDR3: CASSAKQPGQWTSGYTF; D: TRBD1; J: TRBJ1-2; size: NA; V: TRBV6-1
DNA: TGTGCCTGGAGGGGCGGATCGAATTCTGAAGCTTTCTTT; CDR3: CAWRGGSNSEAFF; D: NA; J: TRBJ1-1; size: once; V: TRBV30
DNA: TGTGCCAGCACCCCAGGGGGGAGGGGCAGCAATCAGCCCCAGCATTTT; CDR3: CASTPGGRGSNQPQHF; D: TRBD1; J: TRBJ1-5; size: many; V: TRBV28
DNA: TGTGCCAGCAGCCCCCCGGGGGAAGGGCACTACGAGCAGTACTTC; CDR3: CASSPPGEGHYEQYF; D: NA; J: TRBJ2-7; size: many; V: TRBV28
DNA: TGCAGTGCTGGAACAGGGGGGTCAGAGACCCAGTACTTC; CDR3: CSAGTGGSETQYF; D: TRBD1; J: TRBJ2-5; size: many; V: TRBV20-1
DNA: TGTGCCAGCACGGGGGTGGATCGGGAGACCCAGTACTTC; CDR3: CASTGVDRETQYF; D: NA; J: TRBJ2-5; size: NA; V: TRBV2
DNA: TGTGCCAGCAGTTACGTCCTCACTGGGGGGATAAAAAACATTCAGTACTTC; CDR3: CASSYVLTGGIKNIQYF; D: NA; J: TRBJ2-4; size: many; V: TRBV6-5
DNA: TGTGCCAGCTCACCTCAAAAGCAAAACACCGGGGAGCTGTTTTTT; CDR3: CASSPQKQNTGELFF; D: NA; J: TRBJ2-2; size: NA; V: TRBV18
DNA: TGTGCCAGCAGTGACACTCGACAGGGTTTATGGGAGACCCAGTACTTC; CDR3: CASSDTRQGLWETQYF; D: TRBD1; J: TRBJ2-5; size: many; V: TRBV6-2/TRBV6-3
DNA: TGCGCCAGCAGTGATACTATCCGCGAGCAGTACTTC; CDR3: CASSDTIREQYF; D: NA; J: TRBJ2-7; size: NA; V: TRBV10-2
DNA: TGTGCCAGCAGTGCAACTAGCGGGAGGACGATGAACGAGCAGTACTTC; CDR3: CASSATSGRTMNEQYF; D: TRBD2; J: TRBJ2-7; size: NA; V: TRBV25-1
DNA: TGTGCCAGCAGGCAAAACAGCTACGAGCAGTACTTC; CDR3: CASRQNSYEQYF; D: NA; J: TRBJ2-7; size: few; V: TRBV5-4
DNA: TGTGCCTGGAGTGTATCCAGACTAGAGCAGCACTTC; CDR3: CAWSVSRLEQHF; D: NA; J: TRBJ2-7; size: few; V: TRBV30
DNA: TGTGCCTGGAGTGTAGGGGGTAGCGTAGATACGCAGTATTTT; CDR3: CAWSVGGSVDTQYF; D: NA; J: TRBJ2-3; size: few; V: TRBV30
DNA: TGTGCCAGCAGCCCCGCCGGGACAGCTTACCTGATCTACGAGCAGTACTTC; CDR3: CASSPAGTAYLIYEQYF; D: TRBD1; J: TRBJ2-7; size: few; V: TRBV27
DNA: TGTGCCAGCAGTTTAGCGGCGGGGGGCGAGCAGTACTTC; CDR3: CASSLAAGGEQYF; D: TRBD2; J: TRBJ2-7; size: NA; V: TRBV12-3/TRBV12-4
DNA: TGCGCCAGCAGCCAAAGGTCAGGGGAAGGCAATCAGCCCCAGCATTTT; CDR3: CASSQRSGEGNQPQHF; D: NA; J: TRBJ1-5; size: NA; V: TRBV4-3
DNA: TGCAGTGCCAATTTACCCATTCGTGACACCATATATTTT; CDR3: CSANLPIRDTIYF; D: NA; J: TRBJ1-3; size: many; V: TRBV20-1
DNA: TGTGCCAGCAGTGCCTTCACTGAAGCTTTCTTT; CDR3: CASSAFTEAFF; D: NA; J: TRBJ1-1; size: many; V: TRBV12-3/TRBV12-4
DNA: TGTGCCAGCAGTCTTAGACAGGGATGGGAGACCCAGTACTTC; CDR3: CASSLRQGWETQYF; D: TRBD1; J: TRBJ2-5; size: many; V: TRBV28
DNA: TGTGCCAGCAGTTTGGGGCCAGGGGACACCGGGGAGCTGTTTTTT; CDR3: CASSLGPGDTGELFF; D: NA; J: TRBJ2-2; size: NA; V: TRBV12-3/TRBV12-4
DNA: TGTGCCAGCAGTCACCATGGAGCACTGGGACAGGTGAGCCAGCCCCAGCATTTT; CDR3: CASSHHGALGQVSQPQHF; D: TRBD1; J: TRBJ1-5; size: NA; V: TRBV27
DNA: TGCAGTGCTAGTGGAGGTCAGGAGAATTCACCCCTCCACTTT; CDR3: CSASGGQENSPLHF; D: NA; J: TRBJ1-6; size: NA; V: TRBV20-1
DNA: TGTGCCAGCACTACCCAGCAGAACACTGAAGCTTTCTTT; CDR3: CASTTQQNTEAFF; D: NA; J: TRBJ1-1; size: NA; V: TRBV6-1
DNA: TGTGCCAGCAGTTACTTCAGAGAGGGCGAGCAGTACTTC; CDR3: CASSYFREGEQYF; D: NA; J: TRBJ2-7; size: many; V: TRBV6-5
DNA: TGTGCCAGCAGTGAGACAGGGGAAGAATATGGCTACACCTTC; CDR3: CASSETGEEYGYTF; D: TRBD1; J: TRBJ1-2; size: many; V: TRBV2
DNA: TGTGCCAGTAGTATCGGTATAGATACTGGAAACACCATATATTTT; CDR3: CASSIGIDTGNTIYF; D: NA; J: TRBJ1-3; size: many; V: TRBV19
DNA: TGTGCGTGGGGGAGTGGTGCGCGGGAGACCCAGTACTTC; CDR3: CAWGSGARETQYF; D: NA; J: TRBJ2-5; size: many; V: TRBV6-2/TRBV6-3
DNA: TGTGCCAGCAACTCTGTCACAGGGCTAACTGGGGAGCTGTTTTTT; CDR3: CASNSVTGLTGELFF; D: NA; J: TRBJ2-2; size: many; V: TRBV27
DNA: TGTGCCAGCAGAGTCGGACAGGGTAATGCCTATAATTCACCCCTCCACTTT; CDR3: CASRVGQGNAYNSPLHF; D: TRBD1; J: TRBJ1-6; size: NA; V: TRBV12-3/TRBV12-4
DNA: TGCAGTGCTGAGACAACTAGCGGGGAACGCGAGCAGTACTTC; CDR3: CSAETTSGEREQYF; D: TRBD2; J: TRBJ2-7; size: many; V: TRBV20-1
DNA: TGTGCCAGCAGTATCCTGACAGGCTCTGGAAACACCATATATTTT; CDR3: CASSILTGSGNTIYF; D: NA; J: TRBJ1-3; size: many; V: TRBV6-1
DNA: TGTGCCAGCAGCTTAGATGAGGGAAACACCGGGGAACTGTTTTTT; CDR3: CASSLDEGNTGELFF; D: NA; J: TRBJ2-2; size: NA; V: TRBV11-2
DNA: TGTGCCAGCTCCGGCCGACAGGGTCCAGACCCAGGAAACACCATATATTTT; CDR3: CASSGRQGPDPGNTIYF; D: TRBD1; J: TRBJ1-3; size: many; V: TRBV7-6
DNA: TGTGCCAGCAGTTCAAACAGGGTTTTTGGAAACACCATATATTTT; CDR3: CASSSNRVFGNTIYF; D: NA; J: TRBJ1-3; size: NA; V: TRBV12-3/TRBV12-4
DNA: TGTGCCAGCAGCCCAGGGACAGGGGGCGCGAGCGGTTCTGAAGCTTTCTTT; CDR3: CASSPGTGGASGSEAFF; D: TRBD1; J: TRBJ1-1; size: many; V: TRBV7-9
DNA: TGTGCCAGCAGTGTAAGCCTCTGGGAGACGAACTATGGCTACACCTTC; CDR3: CASSVSLWETNYGYTF; D: NA; J: TRBJ1-2; size: many; V: TRBV6-1
DNA: TGTGCCAGCCGCACCAGGTTGGGGGGCCAGGGCTACACCTTC; CDR3: CASRTRLGGQGYTF; D: NA; J: TRBJ1-2; size: many; V: TRBV28
DNA: TGTGCCAGCAGTTTTTCGGGGGCAACTCAGCCCCAGCATTTT; CDR3: CASSFSGATQPQHF; D: NA; J: TRBJ1-5; size: few; V: TRBV12-3/TRBV12-4